The 32 T cell receptor beta chains in this list originate from one sample, sequenced in a study of human CD8 memory T cell subsets. TCR beta libraries were made by UMI-labeled 5' RACE. From the 5' RACE reads, TCRdb lists one entry per CDR3 protein and no DNA. This table lists under 13,000 distinct CDR3 sequences. Sequencing was performed on CD8+ T cells from PBMCs. Source of these receptors: a human donor in good health.

The J gene is TRBJ1-1, the V gene TRBV19. CDR1 and CDR2 from the germline V gene are LNHDA and SQIVND (reference sequence). The CDR3 sequence is 13 residues long. This CDR3 is CASSIGVGTEAFF.

The genes are TRBV10-2 and TRBJ2-5; TCRdb outputs TRBD2, but without DNA this stays unchecked. This CDR3 is built from 16 residues. Germline CDR1 and CDR2: WSHSY and SAAADI. This CDR3 reads CASTGLASYLTETQYF.

The chain employs TRBV6-5 and TRBJ2-7; TCRdb lists TRBD2, though no DNA is available to test this call. Germline CDR1 reads MNHEY; CDR2 reads SVGAGI. The CDR3 is made up of 14 amino acids. CDR3 in amino acids: CASSGTSGGYEQYF.

The chain is built from TRBV6-2 or TRBV6-3 and TRBJ1-1; the D call from TCRdb, TRBD1, cannot be confirmed without DNA. The CDR3 runs to 16 residues. The germline V gene encodes CDR1 MNHEY and CDR2 SVGEGT. The CDR3 loop reads CASSTRGQGVNTEAFF.

The chain has TRBV20-1 and TRBJ1-5. The germline V gene has CDR1 DFQATT and CDR2 SNEGSKA (reference sequence). The length of the CDR3 is 17 residues. CDR3 in amino acids: CSARERQIAYSNQPQHF.

J is TRBJ2-2 and V is TRBV29-1. Germline lookup yields CDR1 SQVTM and CDR2 ANQGSEA. CDR3 size: 13 residues. The CDR3 loop reads CSVHVTHTGELFF.

The chain recombines TRBV28 with TRBJ2-7; lacking DNA, the TRBD1 call made by TCRdb goes unchecked. The CDR3 consists of 15 residues. In germline, CDR1 is MDHEN, CDR2 SYDVKM. CDR3 sequence: CASSHTRDTSYEQYF.

The V gene is TRBV7-9, the J gene TRBJ1-2. The CDR3 loop spans 12 amino acids. Germline lookup yields CDR1 SEHNR and CDR2 FQNEAQ (reference sequence). The CDR3 spells CASSLGVTGYTF.

This clonotype registers medium-sized by frequency. The chain links TRBV6-2 or TRBV6-3 to TRBJ2-7. This CDR3 region has 13 residues. From germline, CDR1 is MNHEY and CDR2 SVGEGT. The CDR3 region is CASSYKGSYEQYF.

The V and J genes are TRBV18 and TRBJ2-2; TCRdb lists TRBD2, though no DNA is available to test this call. The CDR3 runs to 17 residues. Per germline, CDR1 KGHSH and CDR2 LQKENI. CDR3 region: CASSPPHGGYGTGELFF.

V is TRBV3-1 and J is TRBJ2-7. The germline V gene encodes CDR1 LGHDT and CDR2 YNNKEL (reference sequence). The CDR3 is 14 residues long. CDR3 region: CASRDLSGSYEQYF.

The chain combines TRBV28 with TRBJ2-3; with no DNA, the TCRdb D assignment of TRBD2 cannot be verified. The CDR3 contains 13 residues. CDR1 is MDHEN and CDR2 is SYDVKM in the germline V gene. CDR3 sequence reads: CASSLYLQDTQYF.

This clonotype is called medium-sized based on its frequency. The CDR3 reads CASSLGTSGINEQFF. This chain uses TRBV27 with TRBJ2-1; TCRdb indicates TRBD2, and absent DNA this call remains unverified. Germline-derived CDR1 and CDR2 are MNHEY and SMNVEV (reference sequence). This CDR3 is 15 amino acids long.

In terms of frequency, this clonotype is medium-sized (0.01 to 0.1%). The gene calls are TRBV19 and TRBJ1-2; TCRdb's assignment of TRBD1 cannot be checked, as there is no DNA. The CDR3 spans 15 residues. Germline loops: CDR1 LNHDA, CDR2 SQIVND (reference sequence). The CDR3 spells CASSIPTGRGYGYTF.

This chain uses TRBV7-9 with TRBJ2-3; TCRdb proposes TRBD1, but this gene call is untestable without DNA. Germline CDR1 is SEHNR and CDR2 is FQNEAQ (reference sequence). This CDR3 comprises 15 residues. CDR3 amino acids: CASSFPDRARDTQYF.

The chain employs TRBV29-1 and TRBJ2-7; TCRdb calls TRBD1, which cannot be checked without DNA. The CDR3 is 15 residues long. The germline CDR1 and CDR2 sequences are SQVTM and ANQGSEA. The CDR3 loop is CSVEVAPGRTYEQYF.

The genes are TRBV9 and TRBJ2-3; TCRdb lists TRBD1, though no DNA is available to test this call. Germline-derived CDR1 and CDR2 are SGDLS and YYNGEE. This CDR3 is built from 15 residues. Here the CDR3 reads CASSGVGGSSDTQYF.

The rearrangement joins TRBV12-3 or TRBV12-4 to TRBJ2-7; the TCRdb D gene call, TRBD2, has no DNA to confirm it. The CDR3 runs 18 residues. This CDR3 reads CASSGLEGVSGRPYEQYF.

The V gene is TRBV12-3 or TRBV12-4, the J gene TRBJ2-5; TCRdb lists TRBD1, though no DNA is available to test this call. CDR3 length: 14 amino acids. The CDR3 here is CASNPRGPRETQYF.

By frequency, this clonotype registers medium-sized (0.01 to 0.1%). The rearrangement uses TRBV12-5 and TRBJ1-1. Germline assignment: CDR1 LGHNT and CDR2 FRNRAP. The CDR3 is made up of 11 amino acids. The CDR3 sequence is CASGLSAEAFF. The complete variable domain, with remaining parts taken from reference TRBV12-5 and TRBJ1-1, reads DARVTQTPRHKVTEMGQEVTMRCQPILGHNTVFWYRQTMMQGLELLAYFRNRAPLDDSGMPKDRFSAEMPDATLATLKIQPSEPRDSAVYFCASGLSAEAFFGQGTRLTVV.

The chain couples TRBV4-2 to TRBJ2-7; there is no DNA to check the TCRdb D call of TRBD1. This CDR3 has 15 amino acids. Germline assignment: CDR1 LGHNA and CDR2 YNFKEQ. The CDR3 reads CASSQSPDTFYEQYF.

According to its frequency, this clonotype is medium-sized (0.01 to 0.1%). The CDR3 protein is CASSSPRGREPRETQYF. The chain combines TRBV7-9 with TRBJ2-5; TCRdb lists TRBD2, though no DNA is available to test this call. Germline V gives CDR1 SEHNR, CDR2 FQNEAQ (reference sequence). The CDR3 has 17 amino acids.

The CDR3 protein is CASSSAGLYYEQYF. This rearrangement joins TRBV28 to TRBJ2-7; as DNA is missing, the TRBD2 call by TCRdb cannot be tested. Germline CDR1 is MDHEN and CDR2 is SYDVKM. This CDR3 has 14 residues.

Measured by frequency, this clonotype is large. The V and J genes are TRBV28 and TRBJ2-2; TCRdb returns TRBD2, unconfirmable since there is no DNA. The length of the CDR3 is 16 residues. CDR1 and CDR2 from the germline V gene are MDHEN and SYDVKM. The CDR3 here is CASSLMAGGPTGELFF. Looking up the rest from reference TRBV28 and TRBJ2-2 gives the full variable domain: DVKVTQSSRYLVKRTGEKVFLECVQDMDHENMFWYRQDPGLGLRLIYFSYDVKMKEKGDIPEGYSVSREKKERFSLILESASTNQTSMYLCASSLMAGGPTGELFFGEGSRLTVL.

This clonotype shows up as medium-sized by frequency. This chain uses TRBV10-3 with TRBJ2-7; TCRdb's assignment of TRBD1 cannot be checked, as there is no DNA. In germline, CDR1 is ENHRY, CDR2 SYGVKD. The CDR3 runs 15 residues. The CDR3 protein is CAISAPGQVVYEQYF.

Here the CDR3 reads CASSGSVKGIGGELFF. This chain uses TRBV7-3 with TRBJ2-2. The CDR3 covers 16 residues. From germline, CDR1 is SGHTA and CDR2 FQGTGA.

The V gene is TRBV6-2 or TRBV6-3, the J gene TRBJ2-2; the TCRdb D gene call, TRBD1, has no DNA to confirm it. CDR1 is MNHEY and CDR2 is SVGEGT in the germline V gene. This CDR3 region has 17 residues. This CDR3 is CASSYSHPGGSTGELFF.

The gene calls are TRBV7-9 and TRBJ2-5. This CDR3 spans 12 amino acids. Germline values: CDR1 SEHNR, CDR2 FQNEAQ (reference sequence). The chain's CDR3 is CASSFPQETQYF.

This rearrangement joins TRBV28 to TRBJ2-1; as DNA is missing, the TRBD2 call by TCRdb cannot be tested. This CDR3 has 11 amino acids. Germline V gene data show CDR1 as MDHEN and CDR2 as SYDVKM. This chain's CDR3 is CASRSGNEQFF.

V gene TRBV19 combines with J gene TRBJ1-1; with no DNA, the TCRdb D assignment of TRBD1 cannot be verified. Germline lookup yields CDR1 LNHDA and CDR2 SQIVND (reference sequence). CDR3 length: 13 amino acids. The chain's CDR3 is CASKGTLNTEAFF.

The rearrangement uses TRBV11-2 and TRBJ1-1; TCRdb reports TRBD1, a call that lacks DNA to check it against. The CDR3 is 19 residues long. Germline V gene data show CDR1 as SGHAT and CDR2 as FQNNGV. The CDR3 reads CASSLGFDRGRPEEAEAFF.

The chain is built from TRBV5-1 and TRBJ2-7; there is no DNA to check the TCRdb D call of TRBD1. Per germline, CDR1 SGHRS and CDR2 YFSETQ. This CDR3 spans 13 amino acids. CDR3: CASRNGQNYEQYF.